Listed below are T cell receptor beta chains from one sample, sequenced in a study of blood T cell repertoires in COVID-19. Some clones are missing from TCRdb's copy, which holds only in-frame ones; the method was immunoSEQ multiplex PCR. There are about 130,000 clones in the sample; 90% occur only once, and around 4.6% lies in the top ten. Material for sequencing was peripheral blood. These receptors all stem from a man between 60 and 70 years old with COVID-19, enrolled during active disease. CDR3s include the opening cysteine and the closing phenylalanine or tryptophan. The D gene is left open where the match is weak. A clone size is listed for some rows: how often the clone was seen (once, few, many), or a class if it is expanded.

D,V,J,size,length,DNA,CDR3
NA,TRBV2,TRBJ1-2,NA,13,TGTGCCAGCGGCGACAGGCTCATCTATGGCTACACCTTC,CASGDRLIYGYTF
NA,TRBV9,TRBJ2-3,once,16,TGTGCCAGCAGCGTAGTAGCGGAGCCTAGCACAGATACGCAGTATTTT,CASSVVAEPSTDTQYF
TRBD2,TRBV11-3,TRBJ2-5,NA,16,TGTGCCAGCAGCTCAGGACTAGCGGGAGGAGGGGAGACCCAGTACTTC,CASSSGLAGGGETQYF
NA,TRBV5-4,TRBJ2-3,NA,13,TGTGCCATACGGGCAGGGCGCCCAGATACGCAGTATTTT,CAIRAGRPDTQYF
NA,TRBV30,TRBJ2-5,NA,13,TGTGCCTGGTCGAAAACGGCAGGAGAGACCCAGTACTTC,CAWSKTAGETQYF
NA,TRBV28,TRBJ1-5,NA,16,TGTGCCAGCAGTGTAAATCTTAAAGCCAGCAATCAGCCCCAGCATTTT,CASSVNLKASNQPQHF
TRBD2,TRBV11-3,TRBJ2-1,once,13,TGTGCCAGCAGCCCCTCCACTAGCGGTGAGCAGTTCTTC,CASSPSTSGEQFF
NA,TRBV9,TRBJ2-5,NA,14,TGTGCCAGCAGCTCAAGCGGGACATGGGAGACCCAGTACTTC,CASSSSGTWETQYF
TRBD2,TRBV19,TRBJ2-5,NA,14,TGTGCCAGTAGCCCAGCGGGAGTGGAAGAGACCCAGTACTTC,CASSPAGVEETQYF
TRBD1,TRBV7-7,TRBJ2-1,once,15,TGTGCTAGCAGCTTTAACCGGGACAGCCACAATGAGCAGTTCTTC,CASSFNRDSHNEQFF
TRBD1,TRBV5-1,TRBJ1-5,NA,14,TGCGCCAGCAGTTATGGGACAGGCAATCAGCCCCAGCATTTT,CASSYGTGNQPQHF
TRBD1,TRBV6-6,TRBJ2-7,NA,14,TGTGCCAGCAATAGGGACAGGGGGAGGTACGAGCAGTACTTC,CASNRDRGRYEQYF
NA,TRBV19,TRBJ2-1,NA,15,TGTGCCAGTAGTATCAAACTTGTTACCTACAATGAGCAGTTCTTC,CASSIKLVTYNEQFF
TRBD1,TRBV28,TRBJ1-5,NA,14,TGTGCCAGCAGTCTCGACAGGGGCAATCAGCCCCAGCATTTT,CASSLDRGNQPQHF
TRBD2,TRBV24-1,TRBJ2-3,NA,16,TGTGCCACCAGTGATCGGCGGGGAGGGGACACAGATACGCAGTATTTT,CATSDRRGGDTDTQYF
TRBD1,TRBV14,TRBJ2-7,once,15,TGTGCCAGCAGCCCCATAGACAGGGCATTCTACGAGCAGTACTTC,CASSPIDRAFYEQYF
NA,TRBV2,TRBJ1-1,NA,15,TGTGCCAGCAGTAAAGGGACTGCGATTGGCACTGAAGCTTTCTTT,CASSKGTAIGTEAFF
NA,TRBV3-1/TRBV3-2,TRBJ1-5,NA,17,TGTGCCAGCAGCCAAGATCCACAGGCCGCTTACAATCAGCCCCAGCATTTT,CASSQDPQAAYNQPQHF
TRBD2,TRBV29-1,TRBJ2-7,NA,15,TGCAGCGTTCTAGGGACTAGCGGGTTCTCCTACGAGCAGTACTTC,CSVLGTSGFSYEQYF